Listed below are T cell receptor beta chains from one sample, sequenced in a study of OX40 agonist ivuxolimab in advanced cancers. Clones were read by immunoSEQ multiplex PCR, and TCRdb kept only the in-frame ones, dropping some. The sample contains 55,000 to 80,000 clones, about 88% of which appear only once. The sample here was CD4+ or CD8+ T cells sorted from blood, taken in a trial of the OX40 agonist ivuxolimab. These receptors came from an adult with an advanced solid tumor such as melanoma, head and neck, liver or kidney cancer. CDR3s include the opening cysteine and the closing phenylalanine or tryptophan. A D gene is named only where the DNA matches it firmly. Part of the rows lack a size; the others show once, few, many or a class for expanded clones.

size	V	D	J	CDR3	DNA
NA	TRBV4-2	TRBD2	TRBJ2-1	CASSLGTSGSEQFF	TGTGCCAGCAGCCTCGGGACTAGCGGGAGTGAGCAGTTCTTC
NA	TRBV11-3	NA	TRBJ2-5	CASSLPGLKETQYF	TGTGCCAGCAGCTTACCGGGACTGAAAGAGACCCAGTACTTC
NA	TRBV7-7	TRBD1	TRBJ2-5	CASSLRTGQETQYF	TGTGCCAGCAGCCTAAGGACAGGTCAAGAGACCCAGTACTTC
NA	TRBV6-5	TRBD1	TRBJ1-2	CASSYRQGSYGYTF	TGTGCCAGCAGTTACCGACAGGGGAGCTATGGCTACACCTTC
NA	TRBV5-8	TRBD1	TRBJ2-5	CASSRRGQALTQYF	TGTGCCAGCAGCCGAAGAGGACAGGCTTTAACCCAGTACTTC
few	TRBV19	NA	TRBJ1-1	CASRTVNTEAFF	TGTGCCAGTCGGACAGTCAACACTGAAGCTTTCTTT
NA	TRBV7-9	NA	TRBJ1-2	CASSLLGVKPFYGYTF	TGTGCCAGCAGCTTATTGGGGGTCAAACCCTTCTATGGCTACACCTTC
NA	TRBV5-1	NA	TRBJ2-7	CASSLVEAQGQYF	TGCGCCAGCAGCTTGGTGGAGGCCCAGGGGCAGTACTTC
NA	TRBV2	NA	TRBJ2-5	CASSEAGRGGETQYF	TGTGCCAGCAGTGAAGCGGGCCGCGGCGGAGAGACCCAGTACTTC
NA	TRBV14	NA	TRBJ1-2	CASSPEGGYTF	TGTGCCAGCAGCCCCGAGGGGGGCTACACCTTC
NA	TRBV9	NA	TRBJ2-2	CASSVAGPGELFF	TGTGCCAGCAGCGTAGCTGGGCCCGGGGAGCTGTTTTTT
few	TRBV20-1	TRBD1	TRBJ1-1	CSAGTDVEAFF	TGCAGTGCCGGGACAGATGTTGAAGCTTTCTTT
NA	TRBV11-2	NA	TRBJ2-5	CASSLRLAGETQYF	TGTGCCAGCAGCTTAAGGCTAGCCGGGGAGACCCAGTACTTC
NA	TRBV7-2	NA	TRBJ1-3	CASSALVSGNTIYF	TGTGCCAGCAGCGCTCTGGTGTCTGGAAACACCATATATTTT
NA	TRBV13	TRBD1	TRBJ1-2	CASSFRRGTDYGYTF	TGTGCCAGCAGCTTTCGCCGCGGGACAGACTATGGCTACACCTTC
NA	TRBV6-5	NA	TRBJ2-5	CASTALHQETQYF	TGTGCCAGCACCGCGCTACACCAAGAGACCCAGTACTTC